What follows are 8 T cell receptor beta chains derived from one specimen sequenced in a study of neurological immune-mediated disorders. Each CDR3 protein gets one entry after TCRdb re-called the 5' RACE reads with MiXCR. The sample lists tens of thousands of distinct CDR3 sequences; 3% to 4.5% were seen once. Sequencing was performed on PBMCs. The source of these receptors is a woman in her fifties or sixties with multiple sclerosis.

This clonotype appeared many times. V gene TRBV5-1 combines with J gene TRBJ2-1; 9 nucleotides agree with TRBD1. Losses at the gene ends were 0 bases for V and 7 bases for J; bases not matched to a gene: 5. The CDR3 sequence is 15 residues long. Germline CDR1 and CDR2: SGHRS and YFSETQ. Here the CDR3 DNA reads TGCGCCAGCAGCTTGGCCGGGACAGGGCAGAATGAGCAGTTCTTC. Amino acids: CASSLAGTGQNEQFF.

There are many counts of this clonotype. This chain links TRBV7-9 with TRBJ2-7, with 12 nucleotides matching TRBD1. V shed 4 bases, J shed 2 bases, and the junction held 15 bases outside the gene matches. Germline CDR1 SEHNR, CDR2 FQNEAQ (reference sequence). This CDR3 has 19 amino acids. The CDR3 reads CASSSLPGQGAFSAYEQYF. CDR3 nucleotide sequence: TGTGCCAGCAGCTCTCTACCGGGACAGGGGGCGTTTTCCGCCTACGAGCAGTACTTC.

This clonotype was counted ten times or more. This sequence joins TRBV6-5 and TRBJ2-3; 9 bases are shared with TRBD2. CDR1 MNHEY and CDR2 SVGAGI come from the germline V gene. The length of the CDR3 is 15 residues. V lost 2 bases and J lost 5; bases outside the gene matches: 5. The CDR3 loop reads CASSYAGGPIDTQYF. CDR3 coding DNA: TGTGCCAGCAGTTACGCGGGGGGGCCGATAGATACGCAGTATTTT.

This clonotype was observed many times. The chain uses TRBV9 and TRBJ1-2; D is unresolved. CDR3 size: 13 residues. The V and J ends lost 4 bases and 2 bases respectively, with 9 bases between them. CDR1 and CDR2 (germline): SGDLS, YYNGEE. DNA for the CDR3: TGTGCCAGCAGCCCGGATGTCAACTATGGCTACACCTTC. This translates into CASSPDVNYGYTF.

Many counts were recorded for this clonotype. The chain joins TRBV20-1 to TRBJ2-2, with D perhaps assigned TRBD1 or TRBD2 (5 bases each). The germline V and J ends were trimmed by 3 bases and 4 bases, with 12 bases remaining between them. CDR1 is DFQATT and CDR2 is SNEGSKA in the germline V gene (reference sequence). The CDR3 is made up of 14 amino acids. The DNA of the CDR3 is TGCAGTGCTAGGCCGGGGCCGGGCACCGGGGAGCTGTTTTTT. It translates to CSARPGPGTGELFF.

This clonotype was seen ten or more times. The CDR3 nucleotides read TGCAGTGCTACCAGTCCCTCTCGGCGGGACTATGGCTACACCTTC. As protein: CSATSPSRRDYGYTF. This rearrangement joins TRBV20-1 to TRBJ1-2, with D uncertain. The CDR3 contains 15 residues. Germline CDR1 DFQATT, CDR2 SNEGSKA (reference sequence). V lost 4 bases, J lost 3 bases, and 18 bases lay in between.

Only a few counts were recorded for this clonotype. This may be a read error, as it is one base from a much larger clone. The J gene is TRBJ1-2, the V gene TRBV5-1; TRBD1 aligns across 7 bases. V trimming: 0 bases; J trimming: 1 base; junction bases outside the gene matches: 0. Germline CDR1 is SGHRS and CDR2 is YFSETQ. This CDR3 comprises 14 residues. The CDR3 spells CASSLGDSNYGYTF. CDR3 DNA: TGCGCCAGCAGCTTGGGGGACAGTAACTATGGCTACACCTTC.

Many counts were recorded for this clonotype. Written as DNA, the CDR3 is TGCGCCAGCAGCTTGGGGGCGGCAGGGGTTTCTCAGCCCCAGCATTTT. Translating it yields CASSLGAAGVSQPQHF. V usage is TRBV5-1 and J usage is TRBJ1-5; tentative D call: TRBD1 (6 bases). V dropped 0 bases and J dropped 6 bases, with 16 bases sitting between them. This CDR3 has 16 residues. Germline V CDR1 and CDR2: SGHRS, YFSETQ.